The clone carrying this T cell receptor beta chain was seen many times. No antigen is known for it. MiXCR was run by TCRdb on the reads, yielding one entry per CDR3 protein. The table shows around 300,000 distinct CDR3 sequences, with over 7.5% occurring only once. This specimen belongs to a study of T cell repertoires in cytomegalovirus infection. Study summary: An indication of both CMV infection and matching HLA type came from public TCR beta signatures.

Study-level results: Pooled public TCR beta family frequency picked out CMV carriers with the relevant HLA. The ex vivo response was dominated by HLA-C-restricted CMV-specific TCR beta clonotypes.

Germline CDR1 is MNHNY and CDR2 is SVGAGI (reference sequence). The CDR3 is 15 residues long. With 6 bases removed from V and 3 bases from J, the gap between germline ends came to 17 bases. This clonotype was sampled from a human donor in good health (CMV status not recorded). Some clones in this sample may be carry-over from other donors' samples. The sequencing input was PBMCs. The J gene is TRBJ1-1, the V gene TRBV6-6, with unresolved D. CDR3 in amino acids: CASRNRDFRDTEAFF. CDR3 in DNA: TGTGCCAGCAGGAATCGGGATTTCCGGGACACTGAAGCTTTCTTT.